This T cell receptor beta chain was retrieved from a study of T cells in Graves' hyperthyroidism and ophthalmopathy. The CDR3 regions of TCR beta were amplified from RNA transcripts. An initial round of RT-PCR targeting the TCR CDR3 relied on the HTBI primer set. MiXCR, run by TCRdb on the multiplex PCR reads, gives a single entry per CDR3 protein. The sample holds nearly 750,000 distinct CDR3 sequences, approximately 40% seen once. The hyperthyroidism patients had all been newly diagnosed, and their disease duration was under 2 months. Their ages ranged from 18 to 65 years. After removal of 5 bases from V and 6 bases from J, the junction contained 12 bases not matched to a gene. The germline gives CDR1 MNHNY, CDR2 SVGAGI (reference sequence). This CDR3 has 16 amino acids.

Source material: blood. This sequence originates from a woman in her thirties or forties with Graves' hyperthyroidism. The chain has TRBV6-6 and TRBJ1-4, with 7 bases matching TRBD1. This CDR3 is CASSRRARDSHEKLFF. The CDR3 DNA reads TGTGCCAGCAGTCGTCGCGCCCGGGACAGCCATGAAAAACTGTTTTTT.